The present T cell receptor beta chain was sequenced within a study of cytomegalovirus exposure and HLA in healthy donors. General study findings and limits: Some public TCRs appeared in many individuals, while most sequences were rare. Sequencing likely produced, as an artifact, a cluster of highly shared sequence variants. A later examination showed that TCR association rates differed by HLA locus, with DRB1 most and HLA-C fewest. There were reportedly fewer N-insertions in an Asian-associated ancestry cluster than the approximately 700-donor mean, in a later analysis.

PCR employed 60 Vbeta and 13 Jbeta primers. Libraries were prepared by immunoSEQ multiplex PCR; TCRdb keeps only in-frame clonotypes and omits some of them. This table has some 200,000 clones, 70% to 85% appearing once. Germline V gene sequence: CDR1 SEHNR, CDR2 FQNEAQ (reference sequence). The CDR3 is 16 amino acids. In regard to this clone: Its cognate antigen is unknown. One junction end does not reproduce the germline sequence, and a read error may be involved.

The chain uses TRBV7-9 and TRBJ1-4, with D possibly TRBD1 on 6 matching bases. Sequenced sample: PBMCs. The sequence derives from a boy between 2 and 10 years old in good health and CMV-seronegative. The CDR3 DNA is TGTTCCAGCAGCTTAGGGGGGGGCGCAACTAATGAAAAACTGTTTTTT. Its protein is CSSSLGGGATNEKLFF.